This TCR beta chain was identified during a study of patients and donors after allogeneic stem cell transplantation. This clonotype was observed a handful of times. TCRdb itself ran the RT-PCR reads through MiXCR, one entry per CDR3 protein. Of about 88,000 distinct CDR3 sequences listed, about 48% are singletons. Between the trimmed V and J ends, which lost 7 bases and 4 bases, there was a span of 19 bases. The length of the CDR3 is 15 residues. The receptor's source is a human donor who was either an allogeneic HSCT recipient or a stem cell or donor lymphocyte infusion donor (not recorded which). It is not recorded whose cells these are; they may come from a transplant donor. The chain is built from TRBV12-3 or TRBV12-4 and TRBJ1-2, with D unresolved. The sequenced sample was blood, either unsorted or a sorted T cell fraction (not recorded which). CDR3 amino acids: CASIVGSGSPYGYTF. In DNA form, the CDR3 reads TGTGCCAGCATCGTTGGCTCAGGTTCCCCCTATGGCTACACCTTC.